A selection of T cell receptor beta chains follows, all from one sample in a study of beta chain features in type 1 diabetes. The protocol was immunoSEQ multiplex PCR, while the TCRdb copy is restricted to in-frame clones and leaves out a portion. The table has around 200,000 clones, approximately 13% seen once. Sample: central memory CD4+ T cells from blood. These receptors all come from a woman aged 18-29 years in good health. CDR3s include the opening cysteine and the closing phenylalanine or tryptophan. The D gene is left open where the match is weak. Size is stated for part of the rows, as once, few or many counts, or as a class when the clone is expanded.

>-|TRBV30|few|TRBJ1-4
TGTGCCTGGAGTGTTGGGCGTAATAATGAAAAACTGTTTTTT
CAWSVGRNNEKLFF
>TRBD1|TRBV15|-|TRBJ1-5
TGTGCCACGGCGGGACAGGGGTTTCGGGGTCAGCCCCAGCATTTT
CATAGQGFRGQPQHF
>TRBD1|TRBV18|few|TRBJ2-7
TGTGCCAGCTCCCCAACGACAGGGGGAGAGCAGTACTTC
CASSPTTGGEQYF
>TRBD1|TRBV19|few|TRBJ1-5
TGTGCCAGTAAGGGACAGGGGGAACAGCCCCAGCATTTT
CASKGQGEQPQHF
>TRBD2|TRBV27|-|TRBJ2-1
TGTGCCAGCAGTTCGAGAGCGGGGGCGGGGGGTGAGCAGTTCTTC
CASSSRAGAGGEQFF
>TRBD1|TRBV29-1|few|TRBJ1-4
TGCAGCGTTGAACAGGGGGCCGGAGAAAAACTGTTTTTT
CSVEQGAGEKLFF
>TRBD1|TRBV27|-|TRBJ2-7
TGTGCCAGCAGTTACCGCCTCCCGGGACAGGGGGCGAACGAGCAGTACTTC
CASSYRLPGQGANEQYF
>-|TRBV9|few|TRBJ2-5
TGTGCCAGCAGCGAGAAGACTAGGGTGCGGGAGACCCAGTACTTC
CASSEKTRVRETQYF
>-|TRBV2|-|TRBJ1-5
TGTGCCAGCAGTGATCAGGTCGGTCAGCCCCAGCATTTT
CASSDQVGQPQHF
>-|TRBV7-2|-|TRBJ2-1
TGTGCCAGACGGCCAGGGGACAATGAGCAGTTCTTC
CARRPGDNEQFF
>TRBD2|TRBV7-8|-|TRBJ2-1
TGTGCCAGCAGCGCCAGTAGCGGGAGCAATGAGCAGTTCTTC
CASSASSGSNEQFF
>-|TRBV4-2|few|TRBJ2-3
TGTGCCAGCAGCCAAGTGGGAGAGAGCACAGATACGCAGTATTTT
CASSQVGESTDTQYF
>-|TRBV7-2|few|TRBJ1-4
TGTGCCAGCAGTTATACACAGGGTATTAATGAAAAACTGTTTTTT
CASSYTQGINEKLFF
>-|TRBV7-6|-|TRBJ2-3
TGTGCCAGCAGCTTAGGGGCCGTGTTTAGCACAGATACGCAGTATTTT
CASSLGAVFSTDTQYF
>TRBD2|TRBV10-3|-|TRBJ2-7
TGTGCCATCAGTGAGTCGAAGGCGGGAGGGCCGAACGAGCAGTACTTC
CAISESKAGGPNEQYF
>TRBD2|TRBV11-2|few|TRBJ2-3
TGTGCCAGCAGCTCCGTTAGCGGGAGGGTGGCAGATACGCAGTATTTT
CASSSVSGRVADTQYF
>-|TRBV27|-|TRBJ2-7
TGTGCCAGCCCCTCGGGCGAGCAGTACTTC
CASPSGEQYF
>TRBD2|TRBV28|few|TRBJ2-5
TGTGCCAGCAGTCCAGGGGGACTAGCGGGTAAAGAGACCCAGTACTTC
CASSPGGLAGKETQYF
>TRBD1|TRBV6-6|-|TRBJ2-7
TGTGCCAGCCACCGCTCTCCGGGACAGGGTATCTACGAGCAGTACTTC
CASHRSPGQGIYEQYF
>TRBD1|TRBV27|few|TRBJ2-7
TGTGCCAGCAGGGGTGCGGACAGGGTCGAGCAGTACTTC
CASRGADRVEQYF
>-|TRBV18|-|TRBJ1-5
TGTGCCAGCTCACTACAAAGCGGCAATCAGCCCCAGCATTTT
CASSLQSGNQPQHF
>TRBD1|TRBV7-2|few|TRBJ1-2
TGTGCCAGCAGCGCAACAGGGGTGGGTGGCTACACCTTC
CASSATGVGGYTF
>-|TRBV15|few|TRBJ2-3
TGTGCCACCAGCAGAGCCAGAGCGGATACGCAGTATTTT
CATSRARADTQYF
>TRBD2|TRBV30|few|TRBJ2-7
TGTGCCTGGAATGCGGGTCTAGCGGGGACCTTCTCCTACGAGCAGTACTTC
CAWNAGLAGTFSYEQYF
>-|TRBV30|few|TRBJ1-5
TGTGCCTGGAGTACCGGCCAGGGGAGCAATCAGCCCCAGCATTTT
CAWSTGQGSNQPQHF
>TRBD1|TRBV18|few|TRBJ1-2
TGTGCCAGCTCACCGAACAGGGGGAGCTACACCTTC
CASSPNRGSYTF
>TRBD2|TRBV18|-|TRBJ2-3
TGTGCCAGCTCACCTCGGACTAGCGGGAGAACAGATACGCAGTATTTT
CASSPRTSGRTDTQYF
>-|TRBV5-1|-|TRBJ2-6
TGCGCCAGCACGAAACAGGGTGGCTCTGGGGCCAACGTCCTGACTTTC
CASTKQGGSGANVLTF
>TRBD1|TRBV30|-|TRBJ1-1
TGTGCCTGGAGTTCAAGGGACAGGGGGAACACTGAAGCTTTCTTT
CAWSSRDRGNTEAFF
>-|TRBV29-1|-|TRBJ1-4
TGCAGCGTTGACTCTAGTGAAAAACTGTTTTTT
CSVDSSEKLFF
>-|TRBV5-1|-|TRBJ2-6
TGCGCCAGCAGCCATGACACGTTCTCTGGGGCCAACGTCCTGACTTTC
CASSHDTFSGANVLTF
>-|TRBV19|-|TRBJ2-1
TGTGCCAGTAGTATCCACAGGACCCACTACAATGAGCAGTTCTTC
CASSIHRTHYNEQFF
>TRBD2|TRBV7-9|many|TRBJ2-1
TGTGCCAGCAGCTTAGCGAGCGGGAGACTCTATGAGCAGTTCTTC
CASSLASGRLYEQFF
>-|TRBV19|-|TRBJ2-5
TGTGCCAGTGGCCGCAACAGGTACCAAGAGACCCAGTACTTC
CASGRNRYQETQYF
>-|TRBV13|-|TRBJ2-3
TGTGCCAGCAGCCTACTAAGGGATACGCAGTATTTT
CASSLLRDTQYF
>-|TRBV27|-|TRBJ2-3
TGTGCCAGCAGTTTAGGCAGGGTAGATACGCAGTATTTT
CASSLGRVDTQYF
>-|TRBV6-5|many|TRBJ2-7
TGTGCCAGCACCGACAGGTACGAGCAGTACTTC
CASTDRYEQYF
>-|TRBV5-1|-|TRBJ2-1
TGCGCCAGCAGCTCACGAGAGCTCAATGAGCAGTTCTTC
CASSSRELNEQFF
>TRBD1|TRBV6-5|-|TRBJ2-1
TGTGCCAGCACCCGGGGACAGGGGGGTAATGAGCAGTTCTTC
CASTRGQGGNEQFF
>-|TRBV7-2|many|TRBJ1-2
TGTGCCAGCAGATCGACAGGCGACTATGGCTACACCTTC
CASRSTGDYGYTF
>TRBD1|TRBV5-6|few|TRBJ1-1
TGTGCCAGCAGCTGGGGACAGGGAATAGGATCCCTAGCTTTCTTT
CASSWGQGIGSLAFF
>TRBD2|TRBV4-2|few|TRBJ2-1
TGTGCCAGCAGCTTGGGGGGACTAGCGGGCTTCTACAATGAGCAGTTCTTC
CASSLGGLAGFYNEQFF